This T cell receptor (beta chain) is drawn from a study of CDR3 diversity in severe acne. The sample holds one count of this clonotype. TCRdb reprocessed the PCR reads via MiXCR and lists one record per CDR3 protein. The sample carries about 98,000 distinct CDR3 sequences, 51% recorded once. Germline CDR1 and CDR2: DFQATT and SNEGSKA (reference sequence). The CDR3 length is 15 residues. V dropped 2 bases and J dropped 1; count of bases not matched to a gene: 8. This sequence originates from a male donor with acne. The specimen was blood. This chain uses TRBV20-1 with TRBJ2-7; 7 positions agree with TRBD2. The CDR3 protein is CSARKRDQVSYEQYF. The CDR3, as DNA: TGCAGTGCTAGAAAGCGGGATCAGGTTTCCTACGAGCAGTACTTC.